The entry below gives a single TCR beta chain sequence along with its context. Its antigen is unidentified. Time point defined: week 47, end of study. Topical imiquimod was applied with each vaccine dose, which held 300 ug of mutant IDH1 20-mer peptide. Eight vaccinations reached patients in weeks 1, 3, 5, 7, 11, 15, 19 and 23. Sequencing was performed with immunoSEQ multiplex PCR; in TCRdb, only in-frame clones are kept and a portion is missing. The sample lists roughly 86,000 clones; 89% were seen once. This entry is derived from a study of a mutant IDH1 vaccine in newly diagnosed glioma. The overall study: Commencement of vaccination occurred 4-6 weeks following radiotherapy alone, or concurrently with temozolomide cycles. Patients arrived already treated with radiotherapy, temozolomide, or both, most having had both. Visit V12 was at week 35; visit V13 was at week 47.

Germline loops: CDR1 MNHEY, CDR2 SVGAGI. V lost 2 bases to trimming and J lost 5 bases, with 16 bases between them. CDR3 length: 16 residues. This TCR came from a woman aged 45 to 65 with glioma. The material sequenced was PBMCs, taken from a glioma patient whose treatment included an IDH1 peptide vaccine. The chain carries TRBV6-5 and TRBJ1-3; a possible D gene is TRBD1 (5 bases). The chain's CDR3 is CASSYTSGTPRNTIYF. In nucleotides, the CDR3 is TGTGCCAGCAGTTACACCTCCGGGACGCCTAGAAACACCATATATTTT.